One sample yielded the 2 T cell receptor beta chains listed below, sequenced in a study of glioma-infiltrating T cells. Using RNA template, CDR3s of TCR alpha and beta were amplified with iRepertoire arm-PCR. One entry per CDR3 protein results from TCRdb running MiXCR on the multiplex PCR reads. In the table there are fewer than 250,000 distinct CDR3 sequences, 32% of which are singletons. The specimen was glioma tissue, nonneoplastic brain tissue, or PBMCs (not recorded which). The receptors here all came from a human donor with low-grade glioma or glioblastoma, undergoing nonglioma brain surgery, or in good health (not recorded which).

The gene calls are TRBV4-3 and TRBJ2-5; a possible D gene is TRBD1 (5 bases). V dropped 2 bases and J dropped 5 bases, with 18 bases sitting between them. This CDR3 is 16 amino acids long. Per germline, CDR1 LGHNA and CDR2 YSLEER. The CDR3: CASSQSGSGSQETQYF. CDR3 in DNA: TGCGCCAGCAGCCAAAGTGGATCAGGGTCGCAGGAGACCCAGTACTTC.

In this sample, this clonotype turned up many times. CDR3 amino acids: CSAVVGTEAFF. In DNA, the CDR3 is TGCAGTGCCGTTGTCGGCACTGAAGCTTTCTTT. V usage is TRBV20-1 and J usage is TRBJ1-1; D unresolved. The V gene's germline CDR1 is DFQATT and CDR2 SNEGSKA (reference sequence). V lost 6 bases and J lost 4, with 9 bases in between. This CDR3 spans 11 amino acids.